The sequence of this TCR beta chain was determined in a study of blood T cells in healthy people across ages. Findings and limits, study-wide: Investigators treated diversity estimates from one million T cells as underestimates.

The CDR3 has 15 amino acids. Per the germline V gene, CDR1 is SNHLY and CDR2 is FYNNEI. The V and J ends lost 5 bases and 6 bases, in that order; junction bases with no gene match: 8. Together with a sample-barcoded 5' primer, a J-beta primer mix was included in a second PCR lasting about 7 to 11 cycles. Each CDR3 protein is one row after TCRdb ran MiXCR on the 5' RACE reads. The sample carries approximately 940,000 distinct CDR3 sequences, around 48% recorded once. This clonotype appeared a few times. The antigen remains unidentified. Every donor gave about 9 milliliters of peripheral blood. The sequenced material came from blood. This chain uses TRBV2 with TRBJ2-1; 9 bases align to TRBD2. The receptor was derived from a man aged 25-45 years in good health. The CDR3 DNA is TGTGCCAGCAGTCCGAGCGGGGGGTCCCCCAATGAGCAGTTCTTC. Amino acids: CASSPSGGSPNEQFF. The full variable domain, rest sourced from reference TRBV2 and TRBJ2-1, is EPEVTQTPSHQVTQMGQEVILRCVPISNHLYFYWYRQILGQKVEFLVSFYNNEISEKSEIFDDQFSVERPDGSNFTLKIRSTKLEDSAMYFCASSPSGGSPNEQFFGPGTRLTVL.